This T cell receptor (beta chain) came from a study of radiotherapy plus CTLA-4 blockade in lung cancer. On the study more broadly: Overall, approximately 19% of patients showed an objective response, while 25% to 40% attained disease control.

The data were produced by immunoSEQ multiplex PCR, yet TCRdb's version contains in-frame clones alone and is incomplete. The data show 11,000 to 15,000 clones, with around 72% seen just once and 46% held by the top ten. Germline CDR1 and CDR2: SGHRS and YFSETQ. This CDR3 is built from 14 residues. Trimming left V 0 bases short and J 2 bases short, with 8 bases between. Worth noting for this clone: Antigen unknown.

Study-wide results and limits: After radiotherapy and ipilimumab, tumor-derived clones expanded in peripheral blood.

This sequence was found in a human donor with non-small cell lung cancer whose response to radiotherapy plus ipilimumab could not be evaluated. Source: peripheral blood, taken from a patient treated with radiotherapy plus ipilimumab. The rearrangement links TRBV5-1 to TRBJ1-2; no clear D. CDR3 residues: CASSLAGNNYGYTF. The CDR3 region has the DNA TGCGCCAGCAGCTTGGCCGGGAACAACTATGGCTACACCTTC.